The text below deals with one TCR beta chain. No cognate antigen has been identified for it. The record has no base qualities; no much larger clone is one base away. The sample belongs to a study of patients and donors after allogeneic stem cell transplantation (dated by TCRdb to the early 2020s). The library was prepared using RT-PCR. TCRdb records NextSeq 550 as the sequencer. In-frame beta chains were kept once TCRdb had trimmed the public reads at Q25 with fastp and called clones with MiXCR. Here each entry gathers all rows of one CDR3 protein and keeps the most common genes and DNA. Present in this sample are fewer than 500,000 distinct CDR3 sequences, approximately 16% of which were seen just once. The ten top clones hold 6.5% to 7.5% of the sample. The TCR was taken from a human donor who was either an allogeneic HSCT recipient or a stem cell or donor lymphocyte infusion donor (not recorded which). It is not recorded whose cells these are; they may come from a transplant donor. Sequencing was carried out using blood, either unsorted or a sorted T cell fraction (not recorded which).

For the CDR3, the sequence is CASSSFRQGYGYTF. The nucleotides read TGTGCCAGCAGCTCCTTTAGGCAGGGGTATGGCTACACCTTC. The chain joins TRBV7-9 to TRBJ1-2; a tentative D call is TRBD1 (6 bases match). From cysteine to phenylalanine, the CDR3 is 14 amino acids long. Solely the CDR3 DNA is kept, with 42 bases framed from the first base. Reading the germline V gene (reference sequence) gives CDR1 SEHNR and CDR2 FQNEAQ. Between the V and J ends, shortened by 4 bases and 5 bases respectively, the junction contains 14 bases.